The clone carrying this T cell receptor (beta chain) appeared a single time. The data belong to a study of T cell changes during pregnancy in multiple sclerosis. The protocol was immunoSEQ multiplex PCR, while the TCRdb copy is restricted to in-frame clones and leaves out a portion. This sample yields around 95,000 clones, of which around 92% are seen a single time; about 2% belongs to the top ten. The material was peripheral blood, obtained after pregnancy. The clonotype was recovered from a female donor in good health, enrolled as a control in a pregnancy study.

The chain's CDR3 is CASSLNRVEGYGYTF. Here the CDR3 DNA reads TGTGCCAGCAGCTTAAACAGGGTTGAGGGCTATGGCTACACCTTC. The chain is built from TRBV5-4 and TRBJ1-2; possibly TRBD1 for D (6 bases). V was trimmed by 2 bases and J by 4 bases, leaving 15 bases between them. The CDR3 runs 15 residues. Germline V gene data show CDR1 as SGHNT and CDR2 as YYREEE (reference sequence).